Listed here are 9 T cell receptor beta chains from one sample, sequenced in a study of blood T cell repertoires in COVID-19. Profiling relied on immunoSEQ multiplex PCR, and the TCRdb table lists in-frame clones only, not all of them. The sample lists 200,000 to 300,000 clones, roughly 89% occurring once. The specimen sequenced was peripheral blood. The receptors were sampled from a woman in her 40s who had recovered from COVID-19.

This CDR3 is CASSEQGPAKNIQYF. CDR3 in DNA: TGTGCCAGCAGTGAACAGGGGCCGGCCAAAAACATTCAGTACTTC. This rearrangement joins TRBV6-1 to TRBJ2-4; maybe TRBD1 (6 bases). The germline V gene has CDR1 MNHNS and CDR2 SASEGT. The CDR3 contains 15 residues. V dropped 2 bases and J dropped 1 base, with 9 bases sitting between them.

This clone was observed many times. V usage is TRBV9 and J usage is TRBJ1-6; maybe TRBD1 (6 bases). V lost 0 bases and J lost 9, with 13 bases in between. This CDR3 is 15 amino acids long. The V gene's germline CDR1 is SGDLS and CDR2 YYNGEE. CDR3: CASSVAGGAGSPLHF. The CDR3 DNA sequence: TGTGCCAGCAGCGTAGCTGGGGGCGCGGGTTCACCCCTCCACTTT. Together with reference TRBV9 and TRBJ1-6, the CDR3 gives the full variable domain: DSGVTQTPKHLITATGQRVTLRCSPRSGDLSVYWYQQSLDQGLQFLIQYYNGEERAKGNILERFSAQQFPDLHSELNLSSLELGDSALYFCASSVAGGAGSPLHFGNGTRLTVT.

V is TRBV11-2 and J is TRBJ2-1; possibly TRBD1 for D (6 bases). Germline loops: CDR1 SGHAT, CDR2 FQNNGV. CDR3 size: 16 residues. V lost 1 base, J lost 2 bases, and 12 bases lay in between. The CDR3 loop reads CASSLAGRGTYNEQFF. DNA of the CDR3: TGTGCCAGCAGCTTAGCGGGCAGGGGAACCTACAATGAGCAGTTCTTC.

For the CDR3, the DNA is TGTGCCAGCAGCTTATCCTTCAGCACTGAAGCTTTCTTT. Translation: CASSLSFSTEAFF. This chain joins TRBV11-3 and TRBJ1-1; D remains ambiguous. CDR1 is SGHNT, CDR2 YENEEA, per germline. The germline V and J ends were trimmed by 2 bases and 4 bases, with 8 bases remaining between them. There are 13 residues in the CDR3.

This clone was observed a few times. This rearrangement joins TRBV5-1 to TRBJ1-1; D is perhaps TRBD1 (5 bases). Germline assignment: CDR1 SGHRS and CDR2 YFSETQ. The CDR3 has 15 residues. V gave up 4 bases and J gave up 1 base, with 14 bases separating them. The CDR3 spells CASSPGGSENTEAFF. The CDR3 DNA sequence: TGCGCCAGCAGCCCTGGGGGGTCCGAGAACACTGAAGCTTTCTTT.

The chain couples TRBV19 to TRBJ2-6; weak D call: TRBD1 (5 bases). CDR1 is LNHDA and CDR2 is SQIVND in the germline V gene (reference sequence). This CDR3 contains 16 residues. Trimming left V 6 bases short and J 0 bases short, with 12 bases between. The CDR3 sequence: CASSLNRNSGANVLTF. The CDR3 DNA sequence: TGTGCCAGTAGCTTGAACAGGAACTCTGGGGCCAACGTCCTGACTTTC.

The CDR3 loop is CASSTLAGFGEQYF. The CDR3, as DNA: TGTGCCAGCAGCACCTTAGCGGGGTTTGGGGAGCAGTACTTC. The chain is built from TRBV9 and TRBJ2-7, with TRBD2 matching 8 bases. The CDR3 length is 14 residues. CDR1 is SGDLS and CDR2 is YYNGEE in the germline V gene. Trimming took 4 bases from V and 7 from J; bases not matched to a gene: 10.

V is TRBV5-1 and J is TRBJ1-1; no firm D call. Germline assignment: CDR1 SGHRS and CDR2 YFSETQ. This CDR3 is built from 14 residues. V was cut by 1 base and J by 0 bases, with 7 bases left in between. Here the CDR3 DNA reads TGCGCCAGCAGCTTGAAGAGGCTGAACACTGAAGCTTTCTTT. Protein: CASSLKRLNTEAFF.

The chain joins TRBV4-1 to TRBJ2-2; unclear D gene. The CDR3 is 14 amino acids. Trimming pared 1 base from V and 5 bases from J, leaving 8 bases between. Germline CDR1 is MGHRA and CDR2 is YSYEKL. Here the CDR3 DNA reads TGCGCCAGCAGCCAAGTTGTGACAACCGGGGAGCTGTTTTTT. Translating it yields CASSQVVTTGELFF.